One and the same sample provided the 2 T cell receptor beta chains below, sequenced in a study of long-term antiretroviral therapy in people with HIV. Survey-level resolution applied to immunoSEQ assay v3.0. Produced via immunoSEQ multiplex PCR; TCRdb's table is partial and in-frame only. The sample yields tens of thousands of clones, approximately 90% seen once. Sequences were derived from unsorted PBMCs, sampled 2.3 years after starting antiretroviral therapy. The receptors come from a man aged 55 to 70 with HIV.

This chain uses TRBV7-3 with TRBJ2-3; possible D gene TRBD1, 5 bases. Trimming pared 4 bases from V and 3 bases from J, leaving 11 bases between. The CDR3 consists of 14 residues. CDR1 is SGHTA and CDR2 is FQGTGA in the germline V gene. In DNA form, the CDR3 reads TGTGCCAGCAGCTCAGGACAAACAACAGATACGCAGTATTTT. This sequence encodes CASSSGQTTDTQYF. The variable domain in full, with the rest retrieved from reference TRBV7-3 and TRBJ2-3, is GAGVSQTPSNKVTEKGKYVELRCDPISGHTALYWYRQSLGQGPEFLIYFQGTGAADDSGLPNDRFFAVRPEGSVSTLKIQRTERGDSAVYLCASSSGQTTDTQYFGPGTRLTVL.

The rearrangement uses TRBV29-1 and TRBJ2-1, with D possibly TRBD2 on 5 matching bases. CDR1 SQVTM and CDR2 ANQGSEA come from the germline V gene. V lost 4 bases and J 9 bases, leaving 10 bases between the germline ends. This CDR3 spans 11 amino acids. The CDR3 sequence is CSVVREVEQFF. The CDR3 DNA reads as TGCAGCGTTGTGAGGGAAGTTGAGCAGTTCTTC.